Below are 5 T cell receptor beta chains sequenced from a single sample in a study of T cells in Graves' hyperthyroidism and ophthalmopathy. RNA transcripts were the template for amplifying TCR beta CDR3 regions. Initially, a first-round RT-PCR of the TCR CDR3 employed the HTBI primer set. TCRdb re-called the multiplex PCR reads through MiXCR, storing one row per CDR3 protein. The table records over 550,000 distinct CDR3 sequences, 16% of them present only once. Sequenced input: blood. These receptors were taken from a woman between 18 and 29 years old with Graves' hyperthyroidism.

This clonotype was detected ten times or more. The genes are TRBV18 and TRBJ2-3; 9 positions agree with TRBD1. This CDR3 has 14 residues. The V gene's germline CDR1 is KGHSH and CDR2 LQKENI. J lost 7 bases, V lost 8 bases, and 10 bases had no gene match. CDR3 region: CASRTGGDVHTQYF. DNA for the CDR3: TGTGCCAGCCGAACAGGGGGCGACGTACATACGCAGTATTTT.

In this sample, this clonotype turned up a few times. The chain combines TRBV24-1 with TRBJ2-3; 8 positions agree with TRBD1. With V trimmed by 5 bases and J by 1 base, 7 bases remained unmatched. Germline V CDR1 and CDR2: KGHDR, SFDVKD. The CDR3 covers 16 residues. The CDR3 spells CATSGTGKNRTDTQYF. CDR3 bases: TGTGCCACCAGTGGGACAGGGAAAAATCGCACAGATACGCAGTATTTT.

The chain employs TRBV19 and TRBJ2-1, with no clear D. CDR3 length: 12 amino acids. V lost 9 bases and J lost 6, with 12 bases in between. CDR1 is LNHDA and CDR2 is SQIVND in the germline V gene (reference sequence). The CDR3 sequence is CASHDGSNEQFF. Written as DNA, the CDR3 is TGTGCCAGCCACGACGGCTCCAATGAGCAGTTCTTC. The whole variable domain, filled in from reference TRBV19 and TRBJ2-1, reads DGGITQSPKYLFRKEGQNVTLSCEQNLNHDAMYWYRQDPGQGLRLIYYSQIVNDFQKGDIAEGYSVSREKKESFPLTVTSAQKNPTAFYLCASHDGSNEQFFGPGTRLTVL.

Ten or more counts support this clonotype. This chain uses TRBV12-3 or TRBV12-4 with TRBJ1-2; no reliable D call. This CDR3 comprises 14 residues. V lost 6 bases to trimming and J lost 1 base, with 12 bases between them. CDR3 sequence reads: CASRHVSINYGYTF. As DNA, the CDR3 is TGTGCCAGCAGGCACGTCAGCATTAACTATGGCTACACCTTC.

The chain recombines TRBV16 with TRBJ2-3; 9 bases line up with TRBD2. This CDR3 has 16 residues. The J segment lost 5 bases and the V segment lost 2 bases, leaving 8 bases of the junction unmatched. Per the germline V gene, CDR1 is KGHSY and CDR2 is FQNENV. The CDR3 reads CASSQGLREGRDTQYF. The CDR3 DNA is TGTGCCAGCAGCCAAGGTCTGCGGGAGGGCCGAGATACGCAGTATTTT. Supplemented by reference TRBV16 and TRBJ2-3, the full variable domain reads GEEVAQTPKHLVRGEGQKAKLYCAPIKGHSYVFWYQQVLKNEFKFLISFQNENVFDETGMPKERFSAKCLPNSPCSLEIQATKLEDSAVYFCASSQGLREGRDTQYFGPGTRLTVL.